Detailed here is one T cell receptor (beta chain). The sample belongs to a study of control samples from healthy donors and cancer patients. Some clones are missing from TCRdb's copy, which holds only in-frame ones; the method was immunoSEQ multiplex PCR. The sample includes under 150,000 clones, about 92% of them seen just once. The CDR3 has 15 amino acids. Trimming shortened V by 2 bases and J by 2 bases, and 10 bases separated the two germline ends. Germline V gene lookup returns CDR1 KGHDR and CDR2 SFDVKD. The genes are TRBV24-1 and TRBJ2-3; D gene unclear. The TCR sequence derives from a man aged 45-65 years with head and neck cancer. The sample consisted of PBMCs. CDR3 DNA: TGTGCCACCAGTGATTACCGCGGATCCACAGATACGCAGTATTTT. Translating it yields CATSDYRGSTDTQYF.